The 23 T cell receptor beta chains below were found in one sample sequenced in a study of blood T cell repertoires in COVID-19 (dated by TCRdb to 2018 to 2021). Receptor libraries were prepared by the immunoSEQ multiplex PCR assay. TCRdb re-hosts the immuneACCESS table, in-frame sequences only. Its copies lack some clones; in the studies checked, an unresolved V gene accounts for under half of them, and the cause for the rest is not known. The sample has approximately 300,000 clones on record, 70% to 90% of them singletons. The ten largest clones add up to roughly 4.3% of the sample. Material: PBMCs or T cells enriched from blood (not recorded which). These receptors were collected from a woman in her twenties or thirties who had recovered from COVID-19.

The chain uses TRBV29-1 and TRBJ1-1; no clear D. Germline CDR1 SQVTM, CDR2 ANQGSEA. V lost 3 bases, J lost 1 base, and 12 bases lay in between. The CDR3 sequence is 14 residues long. The CDR3, as DNA: TGCAGCGTTGACCTGTCCCTAGGGAACACTGAAGCTTTCTTT. Its translation is CSVDLSLGNTEAFF.

The chain links TRBV6-5 to TRBJ1-4, with D maybe TRBD1 (6 bases). CDR1 is MNHEY, CDR2 SVGAGI, per germline. The CDR3 has 15 amino acids. The ends were cut back, 0 bases at V and 7 bases at J, with 12 bases in the middle. The CDR3 DNA follows: TGTGCCAGCAGTTACTCGACAGGTGTGGGTGAAAAACTGTTTTTT. It specifies CASSYSTGVGEKLFF.

In the case of this clone: Other DNA variants within this sample encode the same CDR3. The CDR3 region has the DNA TGCGCCAGCAGCTTGGCGGGGTCTGGGGCCAACGTCCTGACTTTC. Its translation: CASSLAGSGANVLTF. The chain is built from TRBV5-1 and TRBJ2-6; a possible D gene is TRBD2 (5 bases). CDR3 length: 15 amino acids. The V gene lost 0 bases and the J gene lost 1 base, with 5 bases spanning the gap. The germline CDR1 and CDR2 sequences are SGHRS and YFSETQ.

The genes are TRBV18 and TRBJ1-1, with TRBD1 matching over 7 bases. J was trimmed by 0 bases and V by 3 bases; bases with no gene match: 7. CDR3 length equals 16 residues. The germline gives CDR1 KGHSH, CDR2 LQKENI. The DNA of the CDR3 is TGTGCCAGCTCACCCTACACGACAGGGATGAACACTGAAGCTTTCTTT. It is translated as CASSPYTTGMNTEAFF.

This sequence joins TRBV2 and TRBJ2-6, with D possibly TRBD1 on 5 matching bases. The CDR3 sequence is 15 residues long. Looked up from germline, CDR1 is SNHLY and CDR2 is FYNNEI. V was pared by 9 bases and J by 0 bases, with 12 bases between. CDR3 in amino acids: CASLDDSSGANVLTF. The CDR3 bases are TGTGCCAGTCTGGACGACAGCTCTGGGGCCAACGTCCTGACTTTC. The full variable domain, rest sourced from reference TRBV2 and TRBJ2-6, is EPEVTQTPSHQVTQMGQEVILRCVPISNHLYFYWYRQILGQKVEFLVSFYNNEISEKSEIFDDQFSVERPDGSNFTLKIRSTKLEDSAMYFCASLDDSSGANVLTFGAGSRLTVL.

The genes are TRBV28 and TRBJ2-7; D possibly corresponds to TRBD1 (6 bases). Trimming removed 3 bases at V and 1 base at J, with 13 bases between. Germline loops: CDR1 MDHEN, CDR2 SYDVKM. This CDR3 region has 15 residues. The DNA of the CDR3 is TGTGCCAGCAGTTTCTGGGCAGGGGTTTCCTACGAGCAGTACTTC. This gives the protein CASSFWAGVSYEQYF.

V and J are TRBV24-1 and TRBJ2-1, with TRBD1 identical over 9 bases. Germline lookup yields CDR1 KGHDR and CDR2 SFDVKD. This CDR3 region has 18 residues. V trimming: 4 bases; J trimming: 6 bases; junction bases outside the gene matches: 15. The CDR3 reads CATSDPVGTGQGSNEQFF. In nucleotides, the CDR3 is TGTGCCACCAGTGACCCGGTGGGGACGGGACAGGGAAGCAATGAGCAGTTCTTC.

The rearrangement uses TRBV19 and TRBJ2-1, with a weak D call TRBD2 (6 bases). In germline, CDR1 is LNHDA, CDR2 SQIVND (reference sequence). The CDR3 is made up of 15 amino acids. Trimming cost V 2 bases and J 5 bases, with 13 bases left between them. CDR3 nucleotides: TGTGCCAGTAGTATATTGGGGACGGGGGACAATGAGCAGTTCTTC. This translates into CASSILGTGDNEQFF.

This clone showed up just a few times. The sample holds other DNA sequences that translate to the same CDR3. The J gene is TRBJ1-6, the V gene TRBV5-1; a possible D gene is TRBD1 (5 bases). The CDR3 runs to 14 residues. V lost 0 bases, J lost 7 bases, and 8 bases lay in between. Looked up from germline, CDR1 is SGHRS and CDR2 is YFSETQ. The DNA of the CDR3 is TGCGCCAGCAGCTTGGTCGGGGGGAATTCACCCCTCCACTTT. This gives the protein CASSLVGGNSPLHF.

The genes are TRBV28 and TRBJ2-7, with 9 bases aligning to TRBD2. Losses at the gene ends were 6 bases for V and 0 bases for J; bases not matched to a gene: 12. This CDR3 spans 17 amino acids. Looked up from germline, CDR1 is MDHEN and CDR2 is SYDVKM. The CDR3 DNA follows: TGTGCCAGCAGGACCTTAGCGGGAGAGGAGTTCTCCTACGAGCAGTACTTC. Amino acid sequence: CASRTLAGEEFSYEQYF. The full variable domain, with the rest looked up from reference TRBV28 and TRBJ2-7, is DVKVTQSSRYLVKRTGEKVFLECVQDMDHENMFWYRQDPGLGLRLIYFSYDVKMKEKGDIPEGYSVSREKKERFSLILESASTNQTSMYLCASRTLAGEEFSYEQYFGPGTRLTVT.

The V and J genes are TRBV7-8 and TRBJ1-3; D is uncertain. The germline gives CDR1 SGHVS, CDR2 FQNEAQ. The CDR3 length is 15 residues. With 0 bases removed from V and 3 bases from J, the gap between germline ends came to 9 bases. The CDR3 coding sequence is TGTGCCAGCAGCTTAGCTCTCCAGGTTGGAAACACCATATATTTT. Translated, it gives CASSLALQVGNTIYF.

This sequence joins TRBV2 and TRBJ1-2; TRBD1 matches 10 bases. The CDR3 spans 13 residues. Trimming cost V 11 bases and J 5 bases; bases outside gene matches: 8. The germline V gene encodes CDR1 SNHLY and CDR2 FYNNEI. DNA for the CDR3: TGTGCCGGAAGGGGGGACAGGGGATATGGCTACACCTTC. Translation: CAGRGDRGYGYTF.

V and J are TRBV27 and TRBJ1-2, with D unclear. Between the trimmed V and J ends, which lost 0 bases and 11 bases, there was a span of 13 bases. Germline lookup yields CDR1 MNHEY and CDR2 SMNVEV (reference sequence). This CDR3 spans 13 amino acids. CDR3 coding DNA: TGTGCCAGCAGTTTATCGTTCCCAGGCCGGTACACCTTC. As protein: CASSLSFPGRYTF.

The rearrangement uses TRBV14 and TRBJ1-6; unclear D gene. The CDR3 is 16 residues long. CDR1 is SGHDN, CDR2 FVKESK, per germline. V shed 0 bases and J shed 7 bases, with 13 bases lying between them. The CDR3 loop is CASSQDFLQINSPLHF. CDR3 coding DNA: TGTGCCAGCAGCCAAGATTTTCTACAGATAAATTCACCCCTCCACTTT.

The sample holds a few counts of this clone. CDR3 protein: CASSLVVTGVGYTF. For the CDR3, the DNA is TGTGCCAGCAGCTTGGTGGTGACAGGGGTTGGCTACACCTTC. The V gene is TRBV5-6, the J gene TRBJ1-2; TRBD1 matches at 8 bases. The CDR3 totals 14 residues. Germline V lookup: CDR1 SGHDT, CDR2 YYEEEE. V shed 0 bases and J 7 bases; nucleotides not matched to a gene: 5.

The J gene is TRBJ2-1, the V gene TRBV6-5, with 9 nucleotides matching TRBD1. Germline loops: CDR1 MNHEY, CDR2 SVGAGI. V was clipped by 10 bases and J by 5 bases; unmatched bases: 12. CDR3 length: 15 residues. The CDR3 loop reads CAIGVTGGFNNEQFF. CDR3 nucleotide sequence: TGTGCCATCGGAGTTACAGGGGGCTTCAACAATGAGCAGTTCTTC.

This chain connects TRBV9 to TRBJ1-2, with TRBD1 matching over 8 bases. This CDR3 has 17 residues. J lost 8 bases, V lost 3 bases, and 18 bases had no gene match. Germline lookup yields CDR1 SGDLS and CDR2 YYNGEE. The CDR3 DNA follows: TGTGCCAGCAGCGGACTCTTATATGCCGGGACAGGAGGAGGCTACACCTTC. Protein product: CASSGLLYAGTGGGYTF. The complete variable domain, with remaining parts taken from reference TRBV9 and TRBJ1-2, reads DSGVTQTPKHLITATGQRVTLRCSPRSGDLSVYWYQQSLDQGLQFLIQYYNGEERAKGNILERFSAQQFPDLHSELNLSSLELGDSALYFCASSGLLYAGTGGGYTFGSGTRLTVV.

This CDR3 is CASSFGSQETQYF. DNA for the CDR3: TGTGCCAGCAGCTTTGGTAGCCAAGAGACCCAGTACTTC. The rearrangement joins TRBV11-3 to TRBJ2-5; D gene unclear. This CDR3 spans 13 amino acids. Germline V CDR1 and CDR2: SGHNT, YENEEA. Trimming took off 3 bases at V and 1 base at J, with 6 bases between the two ends.

The V call is TRBV28, the J call TRBJ1-5; D call uncertain. Deletions cut 5 bases from V and 3 bases from J, with 17 bases between. Germline loops: CDR1 MDHEN, CDR2 SYDVKM. This CDR3 comprises 16 residues. CDR3 sequence (DNA): TGTGCCAGCAGTCCCCTTCAGGTTATGGTCAATCAGCCCCAGCATTTT. Translated, it gives CASSPLQVMVNQPQHF.

The V and J genes are TRBV6-1 and TRBJ1-1, with no clear D. V lost 7 bases, J lost 8 bases, and 14 bases lay in between. CDR3 length equals 12 residues. Germline V gene data show CDR1 as MNHNS and CDR2 as SASEGT. The CDR3 protein is CASTSIQIEAFF. Here the CDR3 DNA reads TGTGCCAGCACCTCAATCCAGATAGAAGCTTTCTTT.

The rearrangement links TRBV9 to TRBJ1-2; D not resolved. The V end lost 0 bases, the J end lost 6 bases, and 18 bases lay between the germline ends. The CDR3 spans 16 residues. CDR1 and CDR2 (germline): SGDLS, YYNGEE. The CDR3 bases are TGTGCCAGCAGCGTAGAGAAAAAACCCTATGTCGATGGCTACACCTTC. Encoded protein: CASSVEKKPYVDGYTF.

The V and J genes are TRBV2 and TRBJ1-2; unclear D gene. Trimming removed 0 bases at V and 4 bases at J, with 6 bases between. CDR3 size: 13 residues. Germline-derived CDR1 and CDR2 are SNHLY and FYNNEI. The CDR3 loop is CASSEAELYGYTF. CDR3 nucleotide sequence: TGTGCCAGCAGTGAAGCTGAGCTCTATGGCTACACCTTC.

The rearrangement links TRBV15 to TRBJ1-5, with a possible D match to TRBD1 (5 bases). CDR3 length: 16 residues. V lost 0 bases to trimming and J lost 1 base, with 10 bases between them. Germline V gene data show CDR1 as LNHNV and CDR2 as YYDKDF (reference sequence). The DNA for the CDR3 is TGTGCCACCAGCAGAGATGGGGGGTTGAGCAATCAGCCCCAGCATTTT. This sequence encodes CATSRDGGLSNQPQHF.